This TCR beta chain was recorded in a study of human T cells and chemical hapten exposure. One entry per CDR3 protein results from TCRdb running MiXCR on the RACE reads. This sample carries more than 60,000 distinct CDR3 sequences, around a tenth of them seen once, and the ten largest clones take around 6.8%. This clonotype was recorded at least ten times. Its specificity is not known. Sample time point: patch test 2, 6 weeks after DPC sensitization. Sample treatment: therapeutic diphenylcyclopropenone sensitization with weekly scalp DPC. Broader study findings: In comparison with controls, expanded TCRs gave rise to a significantly larger number of large CDR3 similarity clusters.

CDR1 is MNHNS and CDR2 is SASEGT in the germline V gene. The CDR3 is 17 residues long. Unmatched junction bases numbered 11, after V lost 2 bases and J lost 6 bases. The chain carries TRBV6-1 and TRBJ2-2, with 8 bases lining up with TRBD1. The specimen was whole blood, collected in connection with sensitization to the hapten diphenylcyclopropenone (DPC). The TCR originated in a woman aged 50 to 60 with alopecia areata. Some clones in this sample may be carry-over from other donors' samples. CDR3 coding DNA: TGTGCCAGCAGTGAATTGTGGACAGGGATGATCTCCGGGGAGCTGTTTTTT. It translates to CASSELWTGMISGELFF.